Listed below are T cell receptor beta chains from one sample, sequenced in a study of preoperative IRX-2 immunotherapy in early breast cancer. Some clones are missing from TCRdb's copy, which holds only in-frame ones; the method was immunoSEQ multiplex PCR. The sample has about 23,000 clones, 90% to 95% seen once; the top ten hold around 15%. The material sequenced was tumor tissue, taken after IRX-2 immunotherapy. The receptors stem from a human donor with breast cancer. Each CDR3 is given with its conserved first and last residue. Fields, in order: D gene, V gene, clone size, J gene, CDR3 DNA, CDR3 protein. A D gene is named only where the DNA matches it firmly. Size is stated for part of the rows, as once, few or many counts, or as a class when the clone is expanded.

TRBD2	TRBV5-5	NA	TRBJ2-3	TGTGCCAGCAGCGCGACTAGCGGCAGCACAGATACGCAGTATTTT	CASSATSGSTDTQYF
NA	TRBV27	NA	TRBJ1-5	TGTGCCAGCAGTTTAGGACGATCTGGCAATCAGCCCCAGCATTTT	CASSLGRSGNQPQHF
NA	TRBV15	NA	TRBJ2-5	TGTGCCACCAGCAGGTGGCGGCAAGAGACCCAGTACTTC	CATSRWRQETQYF
TRBD2	TRBV7-9	NA	TRBJ2-3	TGTGCCAGCAGCCCGGGACTAGCGGTGACCACAGATACGCAGTATTTT	CASSPGLAVTTDTQYF
NA	TRBV7-3	NA	TRBJ2-3	TGTGCCAGCAGCTCCACAGATACGCAGTATTTT	CASSSTDTQYF
TRBD1	TRBV7-9	NA	TRBJ1-1	TGTGCCAGCAGCTCACCCGGGACAGGGAACACTGAAGCTTTCTTT	CASSSPGTGNTEAFF
TRBD1	TRBV10-2	NA	TRBJ1-5	TGCGCCAGCAGAACAGGGGGCAGTCATCAGCCCCAGCATTTT	CASRTGGSHQPQHF
NA	TRBV27	NA	TRBJ2-7	TGTGCCAGCAGTTTATCTGGGGGGAGCCGCTACGAGCAGTACTTC	CASSLSGGSRYEQYF
TRBD1	TRBV13	NA	TRBJ1-2	TGTGCCAGCAGCTTAGGTGGGACAGGGTGGTATAGCTACACCTTC	CASSLGGTGWYSYTF
NA	TRBV7-2	NA	TRBJ2-1	TGTGCCAGCAGCTTTCGGGAGAGCTCCTACAATGAGCAGTTCTTC	CASSFRESSYNEQFF
NA	TRBV18	NA	TRBJ2-5	TGTGCCAGCTCTCCTCCGCAAGAGACCCAGTACTTC	CASSPPQETQYF
NA	TRBV6-5	NA	TRBJ2-3	TGTGCCAGCAGTTACGCCGACACAGATACGCAGTATTTT	CASSYADTDTQYF
TRBD2	TRBV2	NA	TRBJ2-1	TGTGCCAGCAGCACGGGGGGATCCTACAATGAGCAGTTCTTC	CASSTGGSYNEQFF
TRBD1	TRBV19	NA	TRBJ1-1	TGTGCCAGTAGTATAGGGGCAGGACAGGGGGCGCGCGGCGAAGCTTTCTTT	CASSIGAGQGARGEAFF
NA	TRBV28	NA	TRBJ2-5	TGTGCCAGCAGTTTATTGACTCCCGGTCGGGATGAGACCCAGTACTTC	CASSLLTPGRDETQYF
TRBD2	TRBV11-2	once	TRBJ2-3	TGTGCCAGCAGCTTTGGCGGGGGGGCCACAGATACGCAGTATTTT	CASSFGGGATDTQYF
TRBD2	TRBV4-2	NA	TRBJ2-2	TGTGCCAGCAGCCAAGAAGGACTAGCATCGAACACCGGGGAGCTGTTTTTT	CASSQEGLASNTGELFF
TRBD1	TRBV4-2	NA	TRBJ1-2	TGTGCCAGCAGCCAAGCGGAAAAAACAGGGGGCTCTAGCTATGGCTACACCTTC	CASSQAEKTGGSSYGYTF
NA	TRBV6-4	once	TRBJ2-7	TGTGCCAGCAGTGTTCAACCCCCGGACCGTTACGAGCAGTACTTC	CASSVQPPDRYEQYF
NA	TRBV28	NA	TRBJ1-1	TGTGCCAGCAGTCGACAGACTGAAGCTTTCTTT	CASSRQTEAFF
NA	TRBV5-4	few	TRBJ1-2	TGTGCCAGCAGCATACCGGGACACAACTATGGCTACACCTTC	CASSIPGHNYGYTF
NA	TRBV7-3	NA	TRBJ1-1	TGTGCCAGCAGCCAGATGCGGACGACTGAAGCTTTCTTT	CASSQMRTTEAFF
TRBD1	TRBV15	NA	TRBJ1-5	TGTGCCACCAGCAGAGTGACAGGGGGCGAATTTAATCAGCCCCAGCATTTT	CATSRVTGGEFNQPQHF
TRBD1	TRBV19	NA	TRBJ1-6	TGTGCCAGTAGTATCACTCTATTCCAGGGGGATTCACCCCTCCACTTT	CASSITLFQGDSPLHF
TRBD1	TRBV27	NA	TRBJ2-7	TGTGCCAGCTCAGACAGGGGGCTTTCTGGGAACGAGCAGTACTTC	CASSDRGLSGNEQYF
TRBD2	TRBV9	NA	TRBJ2-3	TGTGCCAGCAGCGTAGTGGCTAGCGGGGGACCTAGCACAGATACGCAGTATTTT	CASSVVASGGPSTDTQYF
NA	TRBV5-8	NA	TRBJ1-5	TGTGCCAGCAGCCTTAGGGGAGTCGGGCAGCCCCAGCATTTT	CASSLRGVGQPQHF
TRBD1	TRBV5-5	NA	TRBJ2-1	TGTGCCAGCAGCTCTACCGACAGGGGAGCGAACAATGAGCAGTTCTTC	CASSSTDRGANNEQFF
NA	TRBV5-4	NA	TRBJ2-5	TGTGCCAGCAGCTTGGATCGCAGGGTAGTTGCGGGAGAGACCCAGTACTTC	CASSLDRRVVAGETQYF
TRBD1	TRBV6-5	NA	TRBJ1-1	TGTGCCAGCAGTTACGGGACAGGGAGCACTGAAGCTTTCTTT	CASSYGTGSTEAFF
NA	TRBV5-1	NA	TRBJ2-5	TGCGCCAGCAGCTTGGTAGTTGGAGAGACCCAGTACTTC	CASSLVVGETQYF
TRBD2	TRBV7-2	NA	TRBJ2-1	TGTGCCAGCAGCTTAGCGCGGGAGCGAGGTCCCTACAATGAGCAGTTCTTC	CASSLARERGPYNEQFF
NA	TRBV7-2	NA	TRBJ1-5	TGTGCCAGCAGCCCCCCGCGGAGCAATCAGCCCCAGCATTTT	CASSPPRSNQPQHF
NA	TRBV18	NA	TRBJ2-3	TGTGCCAGCTCCCGACTAGGGGGGACCCCCACAGATACGCAGTATTTT	CASSRLGGTPTDTQYF
TRBD1	TRBV29-1	NA	TRBJ1-2	TGCAGCGTTGAAGATTTGGACAGGGTATATTATGGCTACACCTTC	CSVEDLDRVYYGYTF
NA	TRBV7-9	NA	TRBJ1-6	TGTGCCAGCAGCTTATGGCCCGGGGGCTCCCGAAGGTTT	CASSLWPGGSRRF
TRBD1	TRBV5-1	NA	TRBJ2-7	TGCGCCAGCAGCCTACGGACAGGCCCGGGCGAGCAGTACTTC	CASSLRTGPGEQYF
TRBD1	TRBV19	NA	TRBJ1-4	TGTGCCAGTGCGGACAGGGCTATAGAAAAACTGTTTTTT	CASADRAIEKLFF
NA	TRBV5-1	NA	TRBJ1-5	TGCGCCAGCAGCCCGCGGTTAATTTATTCCAATCAGCCCCAGCATTTT	CASSPRLIYSNQPQHF
TRBD1	TRBV25-1	NA	TRBJ2-2	TGTGCCAGCAGTGAATTTCAGGACAGGGCATACACCGGGGAGCTGTTTTTT	CASSEFQDRAYTGELFF
NA	TRBV7-9	NA	TRBJ2-3	TGTGCCAGCAGCTTCGAAGGGGGTAACACAGATACGCAGTATTTT	CASSFEGGNTDTQYF
NA	TRBV12-5	NA	TRBJ2-2	TGTGCTAGTGGTTTGCTAATACAGCGGGGGATAGCGGGACAGACGAACACCGGGGAGCTGTTTTTT	CASGLLIQRGIAGQTNTGELFF
TRBD2	TRBV9	NA	TRBJ2-7	TGTGCCAGCAGCGTTGGGACTACCTACGAGCAGTACTTC	CASSVGTTYEQYF
NA	TRBV10-1	once	TRBJ1-5	TGCGCCAGGGGCAGGCCCCAGGTGTATCAGCCCCAGCATTTT	CARGRPQVYQPQHF
TRBD1	TRBV29-1	NA	TRBJ2-3	TGCAGCGTTGACAGGGGGACAGATACGCAGTATTTT	CSVDRGTDTQYF
TRBD1	TRBV2	NA	TRBJ1-1	TGTGCCACCAAAGACAGGGTGGCCACTGAAGCTTTCTTT	CATKDRVATEAFF
NA	TRBV5-1	NA	TRBJ2-7	TGCGCCAGCAGCTTGGCCTGGAGCTCCTACGAGCAGTACTTC	CASSLAWSSYEQYF
NA	TRBV2	NA	TRBJ2-1	TGTGCCAGCAGTGACCGACTGGCAGAGCAGTTCTTC	CASSDRLAEQFF
TRBD1	TRBV6-6	NA	TRBJ2-1	TGTGCCAGCACCGGGGACAGCCAATATCGGAATGAGCAGTTCTTC	CASTGDSQYRNEQFF
NA	TRBV5-6	once	TRBJ1-2	TGTGCCAGCAGCTTGGAAGGCGCAAACTATGGCTACACCTTC	CASSLEGANYGYTF
TRBD2	TRBV30	NA	TRBJ2-3	TGTGCCTGGAGTGCTTCTCTAGCGGGCAGCTTCGATACGCAGTATTTT	CAWSASLAGSFDTQYF
NA	TRBV10-3	NA	TRBJ2-2	TGTGCCATCAAGGGGGGCAGGGCCAACACCGGGGAGCTGTTTTTT	CAIKGGRANTGELFF
NA	TRBV28	NA	TRBJ1-2	TGTGCCAGCAGTTTATTCGGGGACTTTGAGCAGAGCTACACCTTC	CASSLFGDFEQSYTF
NA	TRBV25-1	NA	TRBJ2-7	TGTGCCAGCAGTGCCTCCTACGAGCAGTACTTC	CASSASYEQYF
NA	TRBV27	NA	TRBJ2-3	TGTGCCAGCAGTTCGCCGACAGGAGCCACAGATACGCAGTATTTT	CASSSPTGATDTQYF
TRBD2	TRBV19	NA	TRBJ2-1	TGTGCCAGTAGTTTAGCGGGGTCCTACAATGAGCAGTTCTTC	CASSLAGSYNEQFF
NA	TRBV4-1	NA	TRBJ2-7	TGCGCCAGCAGCCAACGGGTCTTTTCTTCCCGACCCAGCGAGCAGTACTTC	CASSQRVFSSRPSEQYF
TRBD2	TRBV2	NA	TRBJ2-4	TGTGCCAGCAGCGCTACTAGCGGGGGAAACATTCAGTACTTC	CASSATSGGNIQYF
TRBD2	TRBV13	NA	TRBJ2-1	TGTGCCAGCAGCTTAGGTTCACTAGCGGGAGGAAATGAGCAGTTCTTC	CASSLGSLAGGNEQFF